The rows below give T cell receptor beta chains drawn from one sample of a study of cytomegalovirus exposure and HLA in healthy donors. Generated by immunoSEQ multiplex PCR, the TCRdb table keeps only in-frame clones and is missing some. Of roughly 190,000 clones listed, roughly 80% are singletons. Specimen: PBMCs. The receptors stem from a man aged 50 to 60 in good health and CMV-seronegative. Both conserved end residues are part of each CDR3. Fields, in order: clone size, J gene, V gene, D gene, CDR3 DNA, CDR3 protein. The D gene is left open where the match is weak. Expanded clones get a size class; other rows say once, few or many, or leave the size out.

size: NA
J: TRBJ1-2
V: TRBV29-1
D: NA
DNA: TGCAGCGGCGTTAGACAGAACTATGGCTACACCTTC
CDR3: CSGVRQNYGYTF

size: NA
J: TRBJ2-4
V: TRBV5-1
D: TRBD2
DNA: TGCGCCAGCAGTCTACAATTTGGGGGGGGCAAAAACATTCAGTACTTC
CDR3: CASSLQFGGGKNIQYF

size: NA
J: TRBJ1-2
V: TRBV5-8
D: NA
DNA: TGTGCCAGCCTGCGAAGCTCTGGCTACACCTTC
CDR3: CASLRSSGYTF

size: NA
J: TRBJ2-3
V: TRBV9
D: NA
DNA: TGTGCCAGCAGCGTACTAAGCACAGATACGCAGTATTTT
CDR3: CASSVLSTDTQYF

size: NA
J: TRBJ1-4
V: TRBV19
D: NA
DNA: TGTGCCAGTAGTAATGAACCGGGGGAAAAACTGTTTTTT
CDR3: CASSNEPGEKLFF

size: NA
J: TRBJ2-7
V: TRBV13
D: TRBD1
DNA: TGTGCCAGCAGTAAGGACAGGGGCGGCGAGCAGTACTTC
CDR3: CASSKDRGGEQYF

size: NA
J: TRBJ1-2
V: TRBV6-5
D: TRBD1
DNA: TGTGCCAGCAGCAGACAGGGATATGGCTACACCTTC
CDR3: CASSRQGYGYTF

size: NA
J: TRBJ1-2
V: TRBV10-3
D: NA
DNA: TGTGCCATCGGACAGACCCATGGCTACACCTTC
CDR3: CAIGQTHGYTF

size: NA
J: TRBJ1-1
V: TRBV7-8
D: TRBD1
DNA: TGTGCCAGCAGCGCGACAGGGACCCCCGAGGCTTTCTTT
CDR3: CASSATGTPEAFF

size: NA
J: TRBJ2-1
V: TRBV7-9
D: NA
DNA: TGTTCCAGCAGCCCTCACGGGGAGGAAGTGTTCTTC
CDR3: CSSSPHGEEVFF

size: NA
J: TRBJ2-2
V: TRBV5-6
D: NA
DNA: TGTGCCAGCAGGACTACGGGGAACACCGGGGAGCTGTTTTTT
CDR3: CASRTTGNTGELFF

size: NA
J: TRBJ2-1
V: TRBV4-3
D: NA
DNA: TGCGCCAGCAGCCCCTGGAGGCAGGTTGAGCAGTTCTTC
CDR3: CASSPWRQVEQFF

size: NA
J: TRBJ2-2
V: TRBV7-3
D: NA
DNA: TGTGCCAGCAGCCCCCGAGGGCGAATGGGCGGGGAGCTGTTTTTT
CDR3: CASSPRGRMGGELFF

size: few
J: TRBJ1-6
V: TRBV5-6
D: NA
DNA: TGTGCCAGCAGCTTAATCGGGTTCAATAATTCACCCCTCCACTTT
CDR3: CASSLIGFNNSPLHF

size: NA
J: TRBJ1-1
V: TRBV5-1
D: TRBD1
DNA: TGCGCCAGCAGCCCAGACAGGGGGAACACTGAAGCTTTCTTT
CDR3: CASSPDRGNTEAFF

size: NA
J: TRBJ1-1
V: TRBV7-2
D: NA
DNA: TGTGCCAGCAGCTTGGTCCAATCTGCGGCTGAAGCTTTCTTT
CDR3: CASSLVQSAAEAFF

size: NA
J: TRBJ1-2
V: TRBV6-1
D: NA
DNA: TGTGCCAGCGACAGAAACTATGGCTACACCTTC
CDR3: CASDRNYGYTF

size: NA
J: TRBJ2-5
V: TRBV7-3
D: NA
DNA: TGTGCCAGCAGCTTATTTGGGGGGGCCTTGGAGACCCAGTACTTC
CDR3: CASSLFGGALETQYF

size: NA
J: TRBJ2-2
V: TRBV9
D: TRBD1
DNA: TGTGCCAGCAGCGTAGTGGGACAGGGGGCAACCGGGGAGCTGTTTTTT
CDR3: CASSVVGQGATGELFF

size: once
J: TRBJ1-2
V: TRBV5-6
D: NA
DNA: TGTGCCAGCAGAGACAAAGGGGTAAGAGGCTACACCTTC
CDR3: CASRDKGVRGYTF

size: NA
J: TRBJ2-1
V: TRBV4-2
D: TRBD2
DNA: TGTGCCAGCAGCCAGGGCGGGGGGACCAATGAGCAGTTCTTC
CDR3: CASSQGGGTNEQFF

size: NA
J: TRBJ2-3
V: TRBV12-5
D: NA
DNA: TGTGCTAGTGGTTTGTTAAGACTGGGCACAGATACGCAGTATTTT
CDR3: CASGLLRLGTDTQYF

size: NA
J: TRBJ1-5
V: TRBV2
D: TRBD1
DNA: TGTGCCAGCATGGGACAGGGAGGTCAGCCCCAGCATTTT
CDR3: CASMGQGGQPQHF

size: NA
J: TRBJ2-7
V: TRBV4-3
D: NA
DNA: TGCGCCAGCAGCCAACGCAACAGGGATCCTTCCTACGAGCAGTACTTC
CDR3: CASSQRNRDPSYEQYF

size: NA
J: TRBJ1-5
V: TRBV19
D: NA
DNA: TGTGCCAGTAGTACCCATAGCAATCAGCCCCAGCATTTT
CDR3: CASSTHSNQPQHF

size: NA
J: TRBJ2-2
V: TRBV19
D: TRBD2
DNA: TGTGCCAGTAGTATATTAGCGGGGGTCCGGCCGGGGGAGCTGTTTTTT
CDR3: CASSILAGVRPGELFF

size: once
J: TRBJ2-7
V: TRBV5-1
D: TRBD2
DNA: TGCGCCAGCAGCCAAGGACTAGCCTACGAGCAGTACTTC
CDR3: CASSQGLAYEQYF

size: NA
J: TRBJ1-2
V: TRBV4-1
D: NA
DNA: TGCGCCAGCAGCCAAGATAGGGCCCAGGGGGGCTACACCTTC
CDR3: CASSQDRAQGGYTF

size: NA
J: TRBJ2-7
V: TRBV4-2
D: TRBD2
DNA: TGTGCCAGCAGCCAAGAGGCGGGGGGAGTTTACGAGCAGTACTTC
CDR3: CASSQEAGGVYEQYF

size: NA
J: TRBJ1-4
V: TRBV4-3
D: NA
DNA: TGCGCCAGCAGCCAAGAGGGCCAGGGGAATGAAAAACTGTTTTTT
CDR3: CASSQEGQGNEKLFF

size: NA
J: TRBJ1-6
V: TRBV11-3
D: NA
DNA: TGTGCCAGCAGCGACGGACAGAAAAATTCACCCCTCCACTTT
CDR3: CASSDGQKNSPLHF

size: NA
J: TRBJ2-4
V: TRBV5-8
D: TRBD1
DNA: TGTGCCAGCAGCAAAAACAGGGGGAAAAACATTCAGTACTTC
CDR3: CASSKNRGKNIQYF

size: few
J: TRBJ2-1
V: TRBV4-2
D: NA
DNA: TGTGCCAGCAGCCAAGGAGGCTCATCCAATGAGCAGTTCTTC
CDR3: CASSQGGSSNEQFF

size: NA
J: TRBJ1-1
V: TRBV5-5
D: TRBD1
DNA: TGTGCCAGCAGCTCCCAAAACCCGGGACAGGGGAATGAAGCTTTCTTT
CDR3: CASSSQNPGQGNEAFF

size: NA
J: TRBJ1-6
V: TRBV6-1
D: NA
DNA: TGTGCCAGCAGGGGTGCGGGCGGTTCACCCCTCCACTTT
CDR3: CASRGAGGSPLHF

size: few
J: TRBJ1-6
V: TRBV6-6
D: NA
DNA: TGTGCCAGCAGTTACGGTCTTGCGGGCAATTCACCCCTCCACTTT
CDR3: CASSYGLAGNSPLHF

size: NA
J: TRBJ1-1
V: TRBV29-1
D: NA
DNA: TGCAGCGCAATGACTGCTGAAGCTTTCTTT
CDR3: CSAMTAEAFF

size: NA
J: TRBJ2-7
V: TRBV9
D: NA
DNA: TGTGCCAGCAGCCTCGAACAGGACTACGAGCAGTACTTC
CDR3: CASSLEQDYEQYF

size: NA
J: TRBJ1-4
V: TRBV5-1
D: TRBD1
DNA: TGCGCCAGCAGCTTTGCGGACAGGGTTGGAGAAAAACTGTTTTTT
CDR3: CASSFADRVGEKLFF

size: NA
J: TRBJ1-2
V: TRBV4-1
D: NA
DNA: TGCGCCAGCAGCCAAGATACGGCAGGGGACAAACTCTATGGCTACACCTTC
CDR3: CASSQDTAGDKLYGYTF

size: NA
J: TRBJ1-5
V: TRBV5-6
D: NA
DNA: TGTGCCAGCAGCATAAGGGGGAATCAGCCCCAGCATTTT
CDR3: CASSIRGNQPQHF

size: NA
J: TRBJ1-2
V: TRBV6-5
D: NA
DNA: TGTGCCATCATAGACCGTGGGGGCAATGGCTACACCTTC
CDR3: CAIIDRGGNGYTF

size: few
J: TRBJ2-3
V: TRBV4-2
D: NA
DNA: TGTGCCAGCAGCAAACCTGAGGCCGCCGTGGATACGCAGTATTTT
CDR3: CASSKPEAAVDTQYF

size: NA
J: TRBJ2-7
V: TRBV6-5
D: TRBD1
DNA: TGTGCCAGCAGCCGGACAGGGGGCAACGAGCAGTACTTC
CDR3: CASSRTGGNEQYF

size: once
J: TRBJ2-4
V: TRBV2
D: NA
DNA: TGTGCCAGCAGTTACCAGGGAACCAAAAACATTCAGTACTTC
CDR3: CASSYQGTKNIQYF